This TCR beta chain was sequenced in a study of beta chain features in type 1 diabetes. Study results and limitations: VDJ junctions from patients with type 1 diabetes contained fewer insertions and more deletions.

This clone was observed a few times. Its antigen remains unidentified. What was sequenced were expressed TCRB transcripts, since all of the isolated RNA had been reverse transcribed. Generated by immunoSEQ multiplex PCR, the TCRdb table keeps only in-frame clones and is missing some. The table includes 250,000 to 400,000 clones, 14% detected once. Sequences were obtained from central memory CD4+ T cells from blood. The TCR comes from a man aged 30 to 39 in good health.

The CDR3 is CASELGRLAGYNEQFF. As DNA, the CDR3 is TGTGCCAGCGAGCTAGGACGACTAGCGGGTTACAATGAGCAGTTCTTC. V and J are TRBV7-2 and TRBJ2-1; 10 bases are shared with TRBD2. The CDR3 is made up of 16 amino acids. The V segment lost 8 bases and the J segment 4 bases; nucleotides outside the gene matches: 11. CDR1 and CDR2 (germline): SGHTA, FQGNSA.